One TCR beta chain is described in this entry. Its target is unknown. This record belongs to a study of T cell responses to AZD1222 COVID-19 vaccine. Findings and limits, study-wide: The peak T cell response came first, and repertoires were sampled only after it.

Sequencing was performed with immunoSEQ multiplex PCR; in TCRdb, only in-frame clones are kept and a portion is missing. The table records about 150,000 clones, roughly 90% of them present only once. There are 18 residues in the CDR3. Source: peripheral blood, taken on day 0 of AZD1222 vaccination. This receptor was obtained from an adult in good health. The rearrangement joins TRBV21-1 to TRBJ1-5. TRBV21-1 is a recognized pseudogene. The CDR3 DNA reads TGTGCCAGCAGCAAAGTTGGGGGAGGCAGGGGTGTCAATCAGCCCCAGCATTTT. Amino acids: CASSKVGGGRGVNQPQHF.